What follows is one TCR beta chain and its context. This CDR3 region has 15 residues. The V gene's germline CDR1 is MDHEN and CDR2 SYDVKM. V was trimmed by 1 base and J by 4 bases, leaving 13 bases between them. Enrollees, roughly 18 to 89 years old, lived in approximately 25 US areas. Authors' methods: Amplification from reference gene primers served as the basis for estimated nucleated cell counts. Only in-frame clones appear in the TCRdb table, and some are missing; sequencing was by immunoSEQ multiplex PCR. V and J calls plus clone size are reproduced from that table; the DNA served to infer D and trimming. The table shows more than 250,000 clones, with approximately 90% occurring only once. This sample is part of a study of blood T cell repertoires in COVID-19.

J is TRBJ1-1 and V is TRBV28, with a weak D call TRBD1 (5 bases). The origin of this receptor is a woman under 30 who had recovered from COVID-19. Sequences were obtained from PBMCs or T cells enriched from blood (not recorded which). CDR3 amino acids: CASSLYPGRGTEAFF. Written as DNA, the CDR3 is TGTGCCAGCAGTTTATACCCGGGGAGGGGCACTGAAGCTTTCTTT.